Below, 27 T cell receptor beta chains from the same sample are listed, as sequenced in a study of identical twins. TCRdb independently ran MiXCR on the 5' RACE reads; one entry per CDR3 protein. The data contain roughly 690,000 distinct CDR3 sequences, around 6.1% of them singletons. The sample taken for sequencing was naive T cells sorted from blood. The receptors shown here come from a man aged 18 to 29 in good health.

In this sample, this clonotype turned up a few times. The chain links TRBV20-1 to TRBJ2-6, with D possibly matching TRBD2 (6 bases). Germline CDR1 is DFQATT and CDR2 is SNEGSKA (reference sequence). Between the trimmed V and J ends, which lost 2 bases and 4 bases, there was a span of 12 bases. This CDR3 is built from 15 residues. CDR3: CSARTYGGGANVLTF. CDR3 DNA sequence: TGCAGTGCTAGAACGTACGGAGGGGGGGCCAACGTCCTGACTTTC.

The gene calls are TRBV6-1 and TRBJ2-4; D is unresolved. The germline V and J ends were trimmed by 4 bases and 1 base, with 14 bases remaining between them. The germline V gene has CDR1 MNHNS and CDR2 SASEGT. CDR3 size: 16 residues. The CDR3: CASSVVGIQAKNIQYF. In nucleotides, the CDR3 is TGTGCCAGCAGTGTGGTGGGGATCCAGGCCAAAAACATTCAGTACTTC.

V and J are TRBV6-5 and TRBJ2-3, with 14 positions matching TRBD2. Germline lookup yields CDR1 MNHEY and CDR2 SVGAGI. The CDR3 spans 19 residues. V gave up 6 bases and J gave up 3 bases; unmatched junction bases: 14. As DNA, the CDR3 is TGTGCCAGCAGCTATATGACTAGCGGGAGGGCAGTGGGGACAGATACGCAGTATTTT. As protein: CASSYMTSGRAVGTDTQYF.

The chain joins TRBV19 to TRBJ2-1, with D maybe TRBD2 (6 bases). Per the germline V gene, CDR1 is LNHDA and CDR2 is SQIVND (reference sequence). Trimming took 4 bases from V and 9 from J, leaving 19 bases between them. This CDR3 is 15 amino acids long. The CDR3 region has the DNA TGTGCCAGTAGTAAGGGTGGGACTCCCTTGATTGAGCAGTTCTTC. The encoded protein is CASSKGGTPLIEQFF.

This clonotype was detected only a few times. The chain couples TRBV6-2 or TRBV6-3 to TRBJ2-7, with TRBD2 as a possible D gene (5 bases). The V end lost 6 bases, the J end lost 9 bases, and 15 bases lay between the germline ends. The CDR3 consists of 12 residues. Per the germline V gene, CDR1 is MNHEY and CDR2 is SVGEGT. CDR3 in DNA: TGTGCCAGCAGCCCCCCCCGTGAGGGGCAGTACTTC. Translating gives CASSPPREGQYF.

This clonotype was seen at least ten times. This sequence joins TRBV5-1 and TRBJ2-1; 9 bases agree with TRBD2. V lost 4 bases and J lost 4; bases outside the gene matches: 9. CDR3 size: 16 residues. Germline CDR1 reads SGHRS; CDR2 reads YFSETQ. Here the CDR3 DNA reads TGCGCCAGCAGCCTAAAGCGGGAGGTGGTTTACAATGAGCAGTTCTTC. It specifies CASSLKREVVYNEQFF.

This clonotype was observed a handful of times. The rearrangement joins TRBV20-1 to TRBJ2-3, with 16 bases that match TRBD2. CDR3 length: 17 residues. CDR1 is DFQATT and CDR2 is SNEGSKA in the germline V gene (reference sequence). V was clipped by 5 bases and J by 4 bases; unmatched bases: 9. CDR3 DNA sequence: TGCAGTGCTTCATCCGGGACTAGCGGGAGGGCCGCAGATACGCAGTATTTT. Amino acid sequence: CSASSGTSGRAADTQYF.

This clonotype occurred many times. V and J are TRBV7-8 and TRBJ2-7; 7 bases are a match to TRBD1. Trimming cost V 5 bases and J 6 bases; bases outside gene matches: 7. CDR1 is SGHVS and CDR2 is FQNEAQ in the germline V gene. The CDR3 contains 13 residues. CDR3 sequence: CASSRTGDREQYF. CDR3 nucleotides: TGTGCCAGCAGCCGTACAGGGGATCGCGAGCAGTACTTC. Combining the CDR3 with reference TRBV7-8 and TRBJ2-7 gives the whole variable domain GAGVSQSPRYKVAKRGQDVALRCDPISGHVSLFWYQQALGQGPEFLTYFQNEAQLDKSGLPSDRFFAERPEGSVSTLKIQRTQQEDSAVYLCASSRTGDREQYFGPGTRLTVT.

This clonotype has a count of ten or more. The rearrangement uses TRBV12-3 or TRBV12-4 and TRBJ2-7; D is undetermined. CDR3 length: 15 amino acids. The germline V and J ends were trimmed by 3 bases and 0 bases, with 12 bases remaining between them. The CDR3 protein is CASSFGVDISYEQYF. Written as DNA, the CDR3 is TGTGCCAGCAGTTTTGGGGTCGACATCTCCTACGAGCAGTACTTC.

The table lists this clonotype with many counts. The DNA of the CDR3 is TGCAGTGCTAGGAGCGGGCTGCCCGAGCAGTTCTTC. It codes for CSARSGLPEQFF. The chain couples TRBV20-1 to TRBJ2-1, with D possibly being TRBD2 (6 bases). Germline V gene data show CDR1 as DFQATT and CDR2 as SNEGSKA (reference sequence). The V and J ends lost 3 bases and 10 bases respectively, with 13 bases between them. This CDR3 has 12 amino acids.

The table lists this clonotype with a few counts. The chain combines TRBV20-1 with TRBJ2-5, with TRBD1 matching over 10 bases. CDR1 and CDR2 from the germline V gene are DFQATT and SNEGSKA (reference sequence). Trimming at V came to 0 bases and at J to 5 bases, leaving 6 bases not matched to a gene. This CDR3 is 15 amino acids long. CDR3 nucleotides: TGCAGTGCTAGAGACCGGGACAGGGGTTGGGAGACCCAGTACTTC. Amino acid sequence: CSARDRDRGWETQYF.

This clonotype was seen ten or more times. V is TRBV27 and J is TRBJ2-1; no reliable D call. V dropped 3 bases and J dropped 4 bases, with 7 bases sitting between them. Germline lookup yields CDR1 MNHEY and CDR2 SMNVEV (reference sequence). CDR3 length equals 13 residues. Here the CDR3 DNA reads TGTGCCAGCAGTTTGTCAGAATACAATGAGCAGTTCTTC. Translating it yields CASSLSEYNEQFF.

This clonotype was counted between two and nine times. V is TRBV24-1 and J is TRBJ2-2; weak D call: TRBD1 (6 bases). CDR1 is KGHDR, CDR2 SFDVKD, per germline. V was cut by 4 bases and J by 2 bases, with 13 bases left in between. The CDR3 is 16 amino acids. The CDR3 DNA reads TGTGCCACCAGTGAGACCGGGACACAAAACACCGGGGAGCTGTTTTTT. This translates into CATSETGTQNTGELFF.

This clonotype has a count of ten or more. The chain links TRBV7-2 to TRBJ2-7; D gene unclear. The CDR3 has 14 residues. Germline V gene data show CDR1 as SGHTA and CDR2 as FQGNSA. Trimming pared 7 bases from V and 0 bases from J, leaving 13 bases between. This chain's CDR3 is CASKVVMPSYEQYF. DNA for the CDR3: TGTGCCAGCAAAGTCGTTATGCCCTCCTACGAGCAGTACTTC.

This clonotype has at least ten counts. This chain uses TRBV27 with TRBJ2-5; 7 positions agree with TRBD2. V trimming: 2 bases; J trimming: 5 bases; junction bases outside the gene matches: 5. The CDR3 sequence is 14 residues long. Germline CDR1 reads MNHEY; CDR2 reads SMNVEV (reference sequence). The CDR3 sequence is CASSLNDGRETQYF. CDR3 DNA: TGTGCCAGCAGTTTAAATGACGGGAGGGAGACCCAGTACTTC.

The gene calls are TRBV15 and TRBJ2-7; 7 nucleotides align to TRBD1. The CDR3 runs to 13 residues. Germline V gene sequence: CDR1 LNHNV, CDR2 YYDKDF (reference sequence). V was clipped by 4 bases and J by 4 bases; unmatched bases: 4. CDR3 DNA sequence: TGTGCCACCAGCAAGGACAGGAGTTACGAGCAGTACTTC. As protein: CATSKDRSYEQYF.

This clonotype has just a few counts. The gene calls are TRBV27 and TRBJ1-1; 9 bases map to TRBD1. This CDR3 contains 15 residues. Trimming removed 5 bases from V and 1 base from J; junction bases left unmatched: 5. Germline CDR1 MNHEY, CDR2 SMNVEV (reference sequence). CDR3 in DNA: TGTGCCAGCAGTCCAACGACAGGGGGGAACACTGAAGCTTTCTTT. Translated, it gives CASSPTTGGNTEAFF.

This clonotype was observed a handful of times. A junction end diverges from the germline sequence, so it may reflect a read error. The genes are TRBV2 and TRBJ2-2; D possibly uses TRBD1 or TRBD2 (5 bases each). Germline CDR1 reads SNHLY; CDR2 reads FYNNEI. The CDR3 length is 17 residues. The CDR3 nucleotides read TGTGCCAGTTCCGGGACGGTTTCCATGATGAACGCCGGGGAGCTGTTTTTT. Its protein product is CASSGTVSMMNAGELFF.

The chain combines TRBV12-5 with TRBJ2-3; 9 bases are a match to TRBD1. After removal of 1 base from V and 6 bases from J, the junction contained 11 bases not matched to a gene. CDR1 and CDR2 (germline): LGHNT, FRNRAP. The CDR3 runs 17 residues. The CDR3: CASGLGRTGDDRDTQYF. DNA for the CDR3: TGTGCTAGTGGTTTGGGGCGGACAGGGGACGATCGGGATACGCAGTATTTT.

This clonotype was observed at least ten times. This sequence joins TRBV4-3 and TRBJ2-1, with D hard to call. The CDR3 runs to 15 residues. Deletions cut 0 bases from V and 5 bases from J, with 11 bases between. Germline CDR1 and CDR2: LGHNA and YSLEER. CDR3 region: CASSQDHPVNNEQFF. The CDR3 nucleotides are TGCGCCAGCAGCCAAGATCACCCGGTAAACAATGAGCAGTTCTTC.

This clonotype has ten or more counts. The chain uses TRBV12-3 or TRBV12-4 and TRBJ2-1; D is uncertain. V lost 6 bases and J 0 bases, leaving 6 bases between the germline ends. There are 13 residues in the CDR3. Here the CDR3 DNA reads TGTGCCAGCAGCTCCCGCTCCTACAATGAGCAGTTCTTC. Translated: CASSSRSYNEQFF.

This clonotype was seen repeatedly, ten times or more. The CDR3 DNA reads as TGTGCCAGCAGCTTGGGATGGTACCAAGAGACCCAGTACTTC. Translating it yields CASSLGWYQETQYF. V and J are TRBV5-5 and TRBJ2-5; D remains ambiguous. The CDR3 covers 14 residues. Between the trimmed V and J ends, which lost 0 bases and 0 bases, there was a span of 6 bases. Germline V CDR1 and CDR2: SGHKS, YYEKEE (reference sequence).

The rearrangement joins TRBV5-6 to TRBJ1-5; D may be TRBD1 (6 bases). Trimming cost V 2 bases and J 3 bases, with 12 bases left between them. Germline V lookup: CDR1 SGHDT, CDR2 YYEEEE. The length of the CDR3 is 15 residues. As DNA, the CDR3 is TGTGCCAGCAGCTTCGGACAGTTCCCCAATCAGCCCCAGCATTTT. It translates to CASSFGQFPNQPQHF.

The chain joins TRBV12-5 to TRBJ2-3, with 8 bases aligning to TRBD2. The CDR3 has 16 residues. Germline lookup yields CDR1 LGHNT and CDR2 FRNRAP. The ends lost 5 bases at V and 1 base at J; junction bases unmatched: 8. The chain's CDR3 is CASGRGLAPRTDTQYF. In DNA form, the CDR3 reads TGTGCTAGTGGTCGAGGACTAGCCCCCCGCACAGATACGCAGTATTTT.

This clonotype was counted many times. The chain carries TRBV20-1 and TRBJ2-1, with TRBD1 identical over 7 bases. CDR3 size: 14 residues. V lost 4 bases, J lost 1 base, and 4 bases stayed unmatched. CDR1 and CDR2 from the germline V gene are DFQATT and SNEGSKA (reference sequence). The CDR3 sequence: CSAKGTDSYNEQFF. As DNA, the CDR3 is TGCAGTGCTAAGGGGACAGATTCCTACAATGAGCAGTTCTTC.

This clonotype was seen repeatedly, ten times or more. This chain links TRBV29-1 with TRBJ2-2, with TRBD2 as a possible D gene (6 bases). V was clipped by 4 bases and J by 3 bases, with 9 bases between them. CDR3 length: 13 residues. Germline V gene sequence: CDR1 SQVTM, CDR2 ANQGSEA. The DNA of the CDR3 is TGCAGCGTTGTGGGGGGTGACACCGGGGAGCTGTTTTTT. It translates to CSVVGGDTGELFF.

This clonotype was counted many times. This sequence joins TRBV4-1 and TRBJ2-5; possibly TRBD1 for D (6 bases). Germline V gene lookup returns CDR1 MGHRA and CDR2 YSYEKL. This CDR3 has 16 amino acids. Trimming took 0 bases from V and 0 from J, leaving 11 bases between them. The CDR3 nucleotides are TGCGCCAGCAGCCAAGATAAGGGGGTGAACCAAGAGACCCAGTACTTC. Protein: CASSQDKGVNQETQYF.